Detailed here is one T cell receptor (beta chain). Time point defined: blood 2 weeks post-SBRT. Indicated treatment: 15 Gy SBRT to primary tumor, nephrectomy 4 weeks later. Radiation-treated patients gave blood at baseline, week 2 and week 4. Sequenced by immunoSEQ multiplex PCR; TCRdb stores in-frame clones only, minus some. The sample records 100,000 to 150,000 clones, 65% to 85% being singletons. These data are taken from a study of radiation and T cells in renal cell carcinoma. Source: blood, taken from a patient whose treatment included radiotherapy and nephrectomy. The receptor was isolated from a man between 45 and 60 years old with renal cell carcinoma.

CDR3 DNA sequence: TGTGCCAGCAGTTACTGGTCCGGTAGGTGGTCGACTGAAGCTTTCTTT. It yields the protein CASSYWSGRWSTEAFF. This chain uses TRBV6-5 with TRBJ1-1; D gene uncertain. The germline gives CDR1 MNHEY, CDR2 SVGAGI. The V end lost 1 base, the J end lost 5 bases, and 17 bases lay between the germline ends. The CDR3 runs to 16 residues.